This T cell receptor beta chain comes out of a study of a mutant IDH1 vaccine in newly diagnosed glioma. Across the whole study: Patients under treatment included roughly 62% males and 37.5% females and had a mean age of roughly 43 years. Most had both radiotherapy and temozolomide beforehand; others had only one.

Time point reported: baseline, week 1 (first vaccination visit). Noted treatment: pre-vaccination baseline after standard-of-care therapy. Those who donated had recent WHO grade 3 or 4 IDH1-mutant, ATRX-lost astrocytomas. TCRdb's copy holds only in-frame clones and misses some; the assay was immunoSEQ multiplex PCR. The table lists 30,000 to 35,000 clones, over 60% of them singletons. The CDR3 totals 14 residues. Trimming left V 2 bases short and J 2 bases short, with 9 bases between. Per the germline V gene, CDR1 is SGHRS and CDR2 is YFSETQ. The sample consisted of peripheral blood mononuclear cells (PBMCs), taken from a glioma patient treated with radiotherapy, temozolomide or both. The chain joins TRBV5-1 to TRBJ2-3; tentatively, D is TRBD2 (5 bases). This TCR was recovered from a man aged 45-60 years with glioma. Some clones in this sample may be carry-over from other donors' samples. The CDR3 reads CASSFRDLTDTQYF. The DNA of the CDR3 is TGCGCCAGCAGCTTCCGGGATCTCACAGATACGCAGTATTTT.